One sample yielded the 11 T cell receptor beta chains listed below, sequenced in a study of OX40 agonist ivuxolimab in advanced cancers. Assay: immunoSEQ multiplex PCR; the TCRdb copy retains only in-frame clones and omits some. The top ten hold 0.3% of the sample, which has 70,000 or so clones, 80% to 95% seen once. The source was CD4+ or CD8+ T cells sorted from blood, collected in a trial of the OX40 agonist ivuxolimab. The receptors derive from an adult with an advanced solid tumor such as melanoma, head and neck, liver or kidney cancer.

This CDR3 is CASSRDRNTEAFF. In nucleotides, the CDR3 is TGTGCCAGCAGTAGGGACAGGAACACTGAAGCTTTCTTT. The chain links TRBV2 to TRBJ1-1; TRBD1 matches at 7 bases. Looked up from germline, CDR1 is SNHLY and CDR2 is FYNNEI. Germline trimming cut 5 bases from V and 1 base from J; bases unmatched to any gene: 1. The length of the CDR3 is 13 residues.

This chain joins TRBV10-3 and TRBJ2-7, with D possibly TRBD2 on 6 matching bases. V was trimmed by 0 bases and J by 0 bases, leaving 9 bases between them. The CDR3 totals 15 residues. Germline loops: CDR1 ENHRY, CDR2 SYGVKD. The CDR3 here is CAISESLGSSYEQYF. CDR3 coding DNA: TGTGCCATCAGTGAGTCGCTCGGGAGCTCCTACGAGCAGTACTTC.

V and J are TRBV5-4 and TRBJ2-1; 8 bases align to TRBD2. This CDR3 contains 16 residues. Germline V gives CDR1 SGHNT, CDR2 YYREEE (reference sequence). Unmatched junction bases numbered 10, after V lost 0 bases and J lost 8 bases. CDR3 region: CASSLALGSGSYEQFF. In DNA, the CDR3 is TGTGCCAGCAGCTTGGCCCTCGGGAGCGGGAGCTATGAGCAGTTCTTC.

This chain connects TRBV5-5 to TRBJ2-7, with a tentative D call TRBD1 (6 bases). CDR3 size: 14 residues. Germline values: CDR1 SGHKS, CDR2 YYEKEE (reference sequence). V was cut by 3 bases and J by 2 bases, with 12 bases left in between. The CDR3 reads CASSYQGTTYEQYF. In DNA form, the CDR3 reads TGTGCCAGCAGCTACCAGGGGACCACCTACGAGCAGTACTTC. Combining the CDR3 with reference TRBV5-5 and TRBJ2-7 gives the whole variable domain DAGVTQSPTHLIKTRGQQVTLRCSPISGHKSVSWYQQVLGQGPQFIFQYYEKEERGRGNFPDRFSARQFPNYSSELNVNALLLGDSALYLCASSYQGTTYEQYFGPGTRLTVT.

V usage is TRBV27 and J usage is TRBJ2-5, with D unresolved. V lost 0 bases and J lost 2, with 10 bases in between. The CDR3 spans 15 residues. Looked up from germline, CDR1 is MNHEY and CDR2 is SMNVEV (reference sequence). The CDR3 here is CASSLSMAPQETQYF. CDR3 sequence (DNA): TGTGCCAGCAGTTTATCGATGGCTCCACAAGAGACCCAGTACTTC.

The gene calls are TRBV28 and TRBJ1-1; a weak D match, TRBD1 (6 bases). V gave up 1 base and J gave up 4 bases, with 28 bases separating them. The CDR3 runs 20 residues. Per germline, CDR1 MDHEN and CDR2 SYDVKM. The CDR3 DNA sequence: TGTGCCAGCAGTTTATATAGTGCCGGGGGCGTGGCGGGGGGTGTCACTGAAGCTTTCTTT. As protein: CASSLYSAGGVAGGVTEAFF.

This chain uses TRBV12-5 with TRBJ2-7; D might be TRBD1 (5 bases). V was clipped by 1 base and J by 2 bases, with 6 bases between them. Germline loops: CDR1 LGHNT, CDR2 FRNRAP. The CDR3 consists of 13 residues. CDR3 DNA: TGTGCTAGTGGTTTGGCGACAGCCTACGAGCAGTACTTC. Translated, it gives CASGLATAYEQYF.

CDR3 sequence reads: CASSSGDRAVANEKLFF. The DNA for the CDR3 is TGTGCCAGCAGCTCAGGAGACAGGGCAGTTGCTAATGAAAAACTGTTTTTT. The chain recombines TRBV5-5 with TRBJ1-4, with 7 nucleotides matching TRBD1. Germline V CDR1 and CDR2: SGHKS, YYEKEE (reference sequence). J lost 3 bases, V lost 3 bases, and 11 bases had no gene match. This CDR3 has 17 residues.

The V gene is TRBV28, the J gene TRBJ2-2; D may be TRBD2 (6 bases). The CDR3 consists of 15 residues. Germline V CDR1 and CDR2: MDHEN, SYDVKM. V gave up 3 bases and J gave up 4 bases, with 12 bases separating them. The CDR3 DNA reads as TGTGCCAGCAGTTTTGCGGGGTTGTTCACCGGGGAGCTGTTTTTT. This translates into CASSFAGLFTGELFF.

The rearrangement links TRBV19 to TRBJ1-5, with TRBD1 matching 10 bases. Germline V gives CDR1 LNHDA, CDR2 SQIVND (reference sequence). This CDR3 spans 17 amino acids. V dropped 7 bases and J dropped 4; count of bases not matched to a gene: 13. The CDR3 sequence: CASTVGTGAGRNQPQHF. Written as DNA, the CDR3 is TGTGCCAGTACCGTGGGGACAGGGGCGGGTAGAAATCAGCCCCAGCATTTT.

This clone was detected only once. The CDR3 here is CASSQGAAPSSYEQYF. CDR3 DNA: TGCGCCAGCAGCCAAGGGGCGGCACCGAGCTCCTACGAGCAGTACTTC. The gene calls are TRBV4-1 and TRBJ2-7; no reliable D call. Germline V gives CDR1 MGHRA, CDR2 YSYEKL. V lost 1 base to trimming and J lost 0 bases, with 13 bases between them. This CDR3 has 16 amino acids.